This TCR beta chain was found in a study of Graves' ophthalmopathy and Graves' hyperthyroidism. Regarding the study as a whole: In predicting ophthalmopathy progression, the model reached roughly 69% sensitivity and about 73% specificity.

The CDR3 length is 13 residues. V lost 3 bases, J lost 3 bases, and 8 bases lay in between. This clonotype came up a few times. Antigen: not known. As the template, RNA transcripts were used to amplify TCR beta CDR3 regions. In the first round, RT-PCR was carried out with HTBI primers, and a multiplex PCR formed the second round. TCRdb redid the calling of the multiplex PCR reads with MiXCR, one entry per CDR3 protein. This table holds hundreds of thousands of distinct CDR3 sequences, less than 20% found once. The chain couples TRBV12-3 or TRBV12-4 to TRBJ1-2; D gene uncertain. The sample was peripheral blood. The TCR originated in a woman aged 18-29 years with stable Graves' hyperthyroidism. CDR3 in amino acids: CASSLVGHYGYTF. CDR3 bases: TGTGCCAGCAGTTTGGTCGGACACTATGGCTACACCTTC.